The present TCR beta chain was sequenced within a study of cytomegalovirus exposure and HLA in healthy donors. Whole-study results and caveats: On later analysis, the bulk of CMV-associated TCR beta chains appeared to be HLA-restricted. According to reports, the classifier identified cytomegalovirus status with high specificity and sensitivity. The CMV antigen specificity of a few CMV-associated chains was confirmed through in vitro analysis.

This PCR relied on a set of 60 Vbeta primers and 13 Jbeta primers. Clones were read by immunoSEQ multiplex PCR, and TCRdb kept only the in-frame ones, dropping some. The sample shows 250,000 to 350,000 clones, around 86% of them seen only once. Trimming at V came to 4 bases and at J to 8 bases, leaving 5 bases not matched to a gene. CDR3 length equals 13 residues. The germline V gene encodes CDR1 PRHDT and CDR2 FYEKMQ (reference sequence). With regard to this clone: Its antigen is still unknown.

The receptor comes from a man aged 40-50 years in good health and CMV-seropositive. V usage is TRBV13 and J usage is TRBJ1-2; 9 positions match TRBD1. The sequenced material came from PBMCs. CDR3 sequence (DNA): TGTGCCAGCAGCTCCGGGACAGGGCACGGCTACACCTTC. This encodes CASSSGTGHGYTF.